These 23 T cell receptor beta chains originate from one sample sequenced in a study of Ad26.COV2.S vaccination and SARS-CoV-2 variants. Indicated treatment: roughly 19 received Ad26.COV2.S at low or high dose, single or two shots; about 5 received placebo; per-sample allocation not given. Vaccine and placebo recipients were sampled on day 63 after the first injection. Repertoires were generated with immunoSEQ multiplex PCR, while TCRdb's copy carries only in-frame clones and drops some. The table records about 350,000 clones, 80% to 90% of them present only once. Sequenced here: peripheral blood, sampled in a trial of Ad26.COV2.S vaccine versus placebo. These receptors all stem from a person between 18 and 59 years old who received the Ad26.COV2.S COVID-19 vaccine or a placebo.

This chain joins TRBV5-4 and TRBJ2-5; D gene uncertain. Germline CDR1 SGHNT, CDR2 YYREEE (reference sequence). CDR3 length: 15 amino acids. V dropped 4 bases and J dropped 2 bases, with 15 bases sitting between them. The CDR3 sequence is CASSPGPEIQETQYF. CDR3 nucleotide sequence: TGTGCCAGCAGCCCCGGTCCTGAGATACAAGAGACCCAGTACTTC.

J is TRBJ2-7 and V is TRBV7-2; 7 bases fit TRBD1. CDR1 is SGHTA, CDR2 FQGNSA, per germline. Trimming removed 3 bases from V and 2 bases from J; junction bases left unmatched: 4. The CDR3 runs 14 residues. This CDR3 reads CASSFNRGPYEQYF. The CDR3 DNA is TGTGCCAGCAGCTTCAACAGGGGCCCCTACGAGCAGTACTTC.

The chain carries TRBV28 and TRBJ2-7, with a weak D call TRBD2 (6 bases). The CDR3 is made up of 14 amino acids. From germline, CDR1 is MDHEN and CDR2 SYDVKM. Trimming took off 4 bases at V and 5 bases at J, with 15 bases between the two ends. The CDR3 here is CASSSTRSVNEQYF. The CDR3 coding sequence is TGTGCCAGCAGTTCGACTAGGAGTGTGAACGAGCAGTACTTC.

V is TRBV11-2 and J is TRBJ2-3; D gene unclear. Trimming removed 6 bases at V and 5 bases at J, with 9 bases between. This CDR3 has 12 amino acids. Germline V gene sequence: CDR1 SGHAT, CDR2 FQNNGV. In nucleotides, the CDR3 is TGTGCCAGCAGTCATAGTAAAGATACGCAGTATTTT. Amino acid sequence: CASSHSKDTQYF.

J is TRBJ2-7 and V is TRBV14; D possibly uses TRBD1 or TRBD2 (5 bases each). V was trimmed by 2 bases and J by 3 bases, leaving 11 bases between them. The V gene's germline CDR1 is SGHDN and CDR2 FVKESK. CDR3 length equals 14 residues. The CDR3 here is CASSQNWGYYEQYF. The CDR3 nucleotides read TGTGCCAGCAGCCAAAACTGGGGGTACTACGAGCAGTACTTC.

The chain combines TRBV5-1 with TRBJ2-4; 7 bases are shared with TRBD1. The V and J ends lost 3 bases and 0 bases, in that order; junction bases with no gene match: 9. The germline V gene encodes CDR1 SGHRS and CDR2 YFSETQ. The CDR3 is 17 residues long. CDR3 nucleotide sequence: TGCGCCAGCAGCTCTTCGGGACAGACCCTAGCCAAAAACATTCAGTACTTC. It encodes CASSSSGQTLAKNIQYF.

The chain couples TRBV6-2 or TRBV6-3 to TRBJ2-7, with D perhaps matching TRBD1 (5 bases). This CDR3 comprises 12 residues. The V end lost 4 bases, the J end lost 5 bases, and 9 bases lay between the germline ends. Germline CDR1 MNHEY, CDR2 SVGEGT. The CDR3 nucleotides read TGTGCCAGCAGTTGGACAACTGACGAGCAGTACTTC. It translates to CASSWTTDEQYF.

The genes are TRBV27 and TRBJ1-6, with 7 nucleotides matching TRBD1. V lost 6 bases and J lost 0; bases outside the gene matches: 8. This CDR3 region has 17 residues. In germline, CDR1 is MNHEY, CDR2 SMNVEV (reference sequence). In DNA form, the CDR3 reads TGTGCCAGCAGATCAGGGGGTCCAAGCTCCTATAATTCACCCCTCCACTTT. Translation: CASRSGGPSSYNSPLHF.

This chain joins TRBV28 and TRBJ1-2; maybe TRBD1 (5 bases). The CDR3 loop spans 15 amino acids. CDR1 and CDR2 (germline): MDHEN, SYDVKM. V dropped 6 bases and J dropped 4 bases, with 18 bases sitting between them. As DNA, the CDR3 is TGTGCCAGCAGGCTCGACAGAGACATGATCTATGGCTACACCTTC. Protein sequence: CASRLDRDMIYGYTF.

The V call is TRBV7-5, the J call TRBJ1-4; the tabulated D call, TRBD1, remains unverified against the DNA. TRBV7-5 is termed a pseudogene. This CDR3 has 18 residues. The CDR3 loop reads CARSLVCRGRPDNEKLFF. For the CDR3, the DNA is TGTGCCAGAAGCTTAGTTTGCAGGGGGCGACCGGATAATGAAAAACTGTTTTTT.

With respect to this clone: One junction end disagrees with the germline gene, perhaps due to a read error. The genes are TRBV19 and TRBJ1-6; 11 bases match TRBD1. CDR3 size: 15 residues. CDR1 LNHDA and CDR2 SQIVND come from the germline V gene (reference sequence). The CDR3 DNA reads TGTGCCAGTAGTGATCGAGGGACAGGGGGGTCACCCCTCTACTTT. This gives the protein CASSDRGTGGSPLYF.

The J gene is TRBJ2-5, the V gene TRBV20-1, with 9 bases lining up with TRBD1. The CDR3 loop spans 11 amino acids. V shed 6 bases and J 6 bases; nucleotides not matched to a gene: 2. Per the germline V gene, CDR1 is DFQATT and CDR2 is SNEGSKA (reference sequence). CDR3 DNA: TGCAGTGCGACAGGGGGGCAGACCCAGTACTTC. This gives the protein CSATGGQTQYF.

The chain carries TRBV7-2 and TRBJ2-3, with D possibly called TRBD1 or TRBD2 (5 bases each). Per germline, CDR1 SGHTA and CDR2 FQGNSA. V shed 7 bases and J shed 5 bases, with 13 bases lying between them. The CDR3 is made up of 13 amino acids. The CDR3 nucleotides read TGTGCCAGCATCCCGGGACCGGGAGATACGCAGTATTTT. Its translation: CASIPGPGDTQYF.

J is TRBJ2-5 and V is TRBV9, with 11 bases aligning to TRBD2. The CDR3 has 16 residues. Germline CDR1 reads SGDLS; CDR2 reads YYNGEE. V was pared by 4 bases and J by 5 bases, with 10 bases of the junction left unmatched. Here the CDR3 DNA reads TGTGCCAGCAGCCCTTGGACTAGCGGGCACGGGGAGACCCAGTACTTC. It encodes CASSPWTSGHGETQYF. The full variable domain, with the rest looked up from reference TRBV9 and TRBJ2-5, is DSGVTQTPKHLITATGQRVTLRCSPRSGDLSVYWYQQSLDQGLQFLIQYYNGEERAKGNILERFSAQQFPDLHSELNLSSLELGDSALYFCASSPWTSGHGETQYFGPGTRLLVL.

This clone occurred a few times. In nucleotides, the CDR3 is TGTGCTAGCGCAATCCACACCGGGGAGCTGTTTTTT. This codes for CASAIHTGELFF. V usage is TRBV12-5 and J usage is TRBJ2-2; D uncertain. CDR1 and CDR2 (germline): LGHNT, FRNRAP. The CDR3 covers 12 residues. V lost 9 bases to trimming and J lost 3 bases, with 8 bases between them.

The V gene is TRBV10-3, the J gene TRBJ2-1; 7 bases are shared with TRBD1. J lost 8 bases, V lost 2 bases, and 6 bases had no gene match. CDR3 length: 14 amino acids. From germline, CDR1 is ENHRY and CDR2 SYGVKD. CDR3 sequence reads: CAISEEGAFHEQFF. For the CDR3, the DNA is TGTGCCATCAGTGAGGAGGGGGCTTTCCATGAGCAGTTCTTC.

This chain links TRBV7-2 with TRBJ1-5; 9 bases are shared with TRBD1. CDR1 SGHTA and CDR2 FQGNSA come from the germline V gene. This CDR3 has 15 amino acids. V lost 5 bases, J lost 2 bases, and 4 bases stayed unmatched. DNA for the CDR3: TGTGCCAGCAGCGATCGACAGGGGGGCAATCAGCCCCAGCATTTT. It translates to CASSDRQGGNQPQHF.

This clone was detected ten times or more. V usage is TRBV30 and J usage is TRBJ1-1; D is undetermined. V dropped 0 bases and J dropped 0 bases, with 14 bases sitting between them. There are 16 residues in the CDR3. Germline V gene lookup returns CDR1 GTSNPN and CDR2 SVGIG (reference sequence). CDR3 in amino acids: CAWSVLHNSLNTEAFF. The CDR3 DNA is TGTGCCTGGAGTGTACTTCATAACAGTTTGAACACTGAAGCTTTCTTT.

The rearrangement uses TRBV3-1 (or the pseudogene TRBV3-2) and TRBJ2-7, with 7 nucleotides matching TRBD2. Trimming removed 8 bases from V and 6 bases from J; junction bases left unmatched: 25. The germline V gene has CDR1 LGHDT and CDR2 YNNKEL (reference sequence). This CDR3 has 18 amino acids. CDR3 DNA sequence: TGTGCCAGCCCCCGGGGGGTAGCGGGCCCCAGGCACGGTTGCGAGCAGTACTTC. Encoded protein: CASPRGVAGPRHGCEQYF.

This chain links TRBV25-1 with TRBJ2-7; 7 bases align to TRBD1. The CDR3 runs to 15 residues. V lost 3 bases and J lost 4; bases outside the gene matches: 9. Germline loops: CDR1 MGHDK, CDR2 SYGVNS. This CDR3 reads CASSDDRVIGYEQYF. The CDR3 coding sequence is TGTGCCAGCAGTGACGACAGGGTTATTGGTTACGAGCAGTACTTC.

The chain recombines TRBV10-2 with TRBJ2-3, with 9 bases lining up with TRBD2. The CDR3 is 16 amino acids. The V and J ends lost 0 bases and 4 bases, in that order; junction bases with no gene match: 5. The germline gives CDR1 WSHSY, CDR2 SAAADI. In DNA, the CDR3 is TGCGCCAGCAGTGAGTCTAGCGGGAGTCTTCCAGATACGCAGTATTTT. It translates to CASSESSGSLPDTQYF.

The count of this clone is one. V is TRBV18 and J is TRBJ1-1; 9 bases are a match to TRBD1. CDR3 length: 16 residues. The V gene's germline CDR1 is KGHSH and CDR2 LQKENI. The J segment lost 0 bases and the V segment lost 5 bases, leaving 7 bases of the junction unmatched. CDR3: CASSAGTGYMNTEAFF. In DNA form, the CDR3 reads TGTGCCAGCTCAGCCGGGACAGGGTATATGAACACTGAAGCTTTCTTT.

The V and J genes are TRBV21-1 and TRBJ2-4. TRBV21-1 is annotated as a pseudogene. This CDR3 comprises 14 residues. The CDR3 sequence is CASSKGTPPSIQYF. For the CDR3, the DNA is TGTGCCAGCAGCAAAGGAACCCCCCCATCTATTCAGTACTTC.